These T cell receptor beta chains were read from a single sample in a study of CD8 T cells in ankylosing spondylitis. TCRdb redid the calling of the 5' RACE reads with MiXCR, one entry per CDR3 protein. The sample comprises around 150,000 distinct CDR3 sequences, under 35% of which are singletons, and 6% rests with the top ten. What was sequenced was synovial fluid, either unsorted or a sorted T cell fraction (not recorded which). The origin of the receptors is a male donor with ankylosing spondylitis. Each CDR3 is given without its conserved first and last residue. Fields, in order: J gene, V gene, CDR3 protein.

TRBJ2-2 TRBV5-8 ASSLGRMGTGELF
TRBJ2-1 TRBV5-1 ASSVSTSGPRQF
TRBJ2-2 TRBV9 ASSVVGVNTGELF
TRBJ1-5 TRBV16 ASSQQGSNQPQH
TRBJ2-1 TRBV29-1 SVAQGASEQF
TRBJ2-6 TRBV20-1 SARDISSGANVLT
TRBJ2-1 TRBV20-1 SARSRGWDNEQF
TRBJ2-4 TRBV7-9 ASTPTPVDIQY
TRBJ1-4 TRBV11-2 ASSLGVGGVEKLF
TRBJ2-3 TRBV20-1 SARGGTGVADTQY
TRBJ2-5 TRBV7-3 ASSPRPGLETQY
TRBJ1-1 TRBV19 ASSRSWTMNTEAF
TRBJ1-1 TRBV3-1 ASSVLTGLSRAF
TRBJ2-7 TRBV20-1 SARDSGKLAYEQY
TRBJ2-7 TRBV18 ASSPGGSYEQY
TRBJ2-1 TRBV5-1 ASRALGYNEQF
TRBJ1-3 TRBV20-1 SAATGGDGNTIY
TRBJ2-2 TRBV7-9 ASSLGMGSNTGELF
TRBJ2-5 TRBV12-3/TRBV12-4 ASSSHQGGETQY
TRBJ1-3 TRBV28 ASRTGGTNSGNTIY
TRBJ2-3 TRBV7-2 ASSLLGGTVADTQY
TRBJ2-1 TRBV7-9 ASRPPGGFDEQF
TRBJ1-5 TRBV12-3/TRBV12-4 ASSLARGGQPQH